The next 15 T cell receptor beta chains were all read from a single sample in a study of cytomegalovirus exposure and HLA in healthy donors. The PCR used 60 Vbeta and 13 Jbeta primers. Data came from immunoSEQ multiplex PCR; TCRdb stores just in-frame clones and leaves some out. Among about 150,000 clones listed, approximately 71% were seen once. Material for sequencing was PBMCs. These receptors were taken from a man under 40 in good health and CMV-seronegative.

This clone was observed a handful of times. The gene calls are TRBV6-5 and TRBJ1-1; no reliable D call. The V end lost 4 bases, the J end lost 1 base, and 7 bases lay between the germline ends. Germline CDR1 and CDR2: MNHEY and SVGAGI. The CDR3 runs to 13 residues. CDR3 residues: CASSLGWNTEAFF. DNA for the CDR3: TGTGCCAGCAGTTTGGGCTGGAACACTGAAGCTTTCTTT.

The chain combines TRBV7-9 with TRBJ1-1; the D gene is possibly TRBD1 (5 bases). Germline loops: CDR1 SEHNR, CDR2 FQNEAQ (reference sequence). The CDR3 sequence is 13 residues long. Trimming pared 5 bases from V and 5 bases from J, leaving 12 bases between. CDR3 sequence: CASSQWGDTEAFF. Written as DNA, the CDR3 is TGTGCCAGCAGCCAATGGGGGGATACTGAAGCTTTCTTT.

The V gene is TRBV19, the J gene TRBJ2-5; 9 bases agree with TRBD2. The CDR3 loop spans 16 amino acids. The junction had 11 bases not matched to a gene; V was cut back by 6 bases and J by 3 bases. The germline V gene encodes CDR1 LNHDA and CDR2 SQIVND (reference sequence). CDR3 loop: CASRVEGVAGEETQYF. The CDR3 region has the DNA TGTGCCAGTAGGGTGGAGGGGGTAGCGGGAGAAGAGACCCAGTACTTC. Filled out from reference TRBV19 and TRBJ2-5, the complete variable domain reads DGGITQSPKYLFRKEGQNVTLSCEQNLNHDAMYWYRQDPGQGLRLIYYSQIVNDFQKGDIAEGYSVSREKKESFPLTVTSAQKNPTAFYLCASRVEGVAGEETQYFGPGTRLLVL.

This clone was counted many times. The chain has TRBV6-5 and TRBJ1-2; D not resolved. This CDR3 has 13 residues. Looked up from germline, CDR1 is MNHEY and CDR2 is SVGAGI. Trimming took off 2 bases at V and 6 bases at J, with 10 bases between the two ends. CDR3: CASSYAVSNGYTF. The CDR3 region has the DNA TGTGCCAGCAGTTACGCGGTTTCGAATGGCTACACCTTC.

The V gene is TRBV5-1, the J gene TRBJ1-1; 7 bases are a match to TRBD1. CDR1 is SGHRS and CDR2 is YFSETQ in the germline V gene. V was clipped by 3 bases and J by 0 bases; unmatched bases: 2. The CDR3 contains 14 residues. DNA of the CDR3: TGCGCCAGCAGCTGGGACAGCATGAACACTGAAGCTTTCTTT. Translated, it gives CASSWDSMNTEAFF.

The CDR3 sequence: CSARPLLEQYF. The CDR3 coding sequence is TGCAGTGCTAGACCCCTCCTTGAGCAGTACTTC. This rearrangement joins TRBV20-1 to TRBJ2-7; D call uncertain. The length of the CDR3 is 11 residues. With 2 bases removed from V and 7 bases from J, the gap between germline ends came to 9 bases. Germline values: CDR1 DFQATT, CDR2 SNEGSKA (reference sequence).

The CDR3 loop reads CASRETGSPNEKLFF. Written as DNA, the CDR3 is TGTGCCAGCAGGGAGACAGGGTCGCCTAATGAAAAACTGTTTTTT. V and J are TRBV6-6 and TRBJ1-4, with 7 bases aligning to TRBD1. Trimming cost V 6 bases and J 3 bases; bases outside gene matches: 7. The CDR3 is 15 residues long. CDR1 and CDR2 (germline): MNHNY, SVGAGI (reference sequence).

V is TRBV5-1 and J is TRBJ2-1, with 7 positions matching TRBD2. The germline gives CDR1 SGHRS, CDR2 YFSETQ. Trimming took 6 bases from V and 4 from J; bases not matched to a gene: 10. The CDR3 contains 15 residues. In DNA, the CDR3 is TGCGCCAGCAACCTGGGGGGGGAGCCTTACAATGAGCAGTTCTTC. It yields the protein CASNLGGEPYNEQFF.

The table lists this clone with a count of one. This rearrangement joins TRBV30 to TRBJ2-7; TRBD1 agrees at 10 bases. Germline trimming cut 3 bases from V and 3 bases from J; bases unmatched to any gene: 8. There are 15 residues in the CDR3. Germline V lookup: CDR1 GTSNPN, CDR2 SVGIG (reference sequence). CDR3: CAWSSRQGARYEQYF. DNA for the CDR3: TGTGCCTGGAGCTCCCGACAGGGGGCCCGCTACGAGCAGTACTTC.

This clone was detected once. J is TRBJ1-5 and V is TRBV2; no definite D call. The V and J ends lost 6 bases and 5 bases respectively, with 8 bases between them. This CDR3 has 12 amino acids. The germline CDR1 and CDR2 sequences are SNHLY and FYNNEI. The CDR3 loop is CASRGEDQPQHF. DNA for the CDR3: TGTGCCAGCAGAGGTGAGGATCAGCCCCAGCATTTT.

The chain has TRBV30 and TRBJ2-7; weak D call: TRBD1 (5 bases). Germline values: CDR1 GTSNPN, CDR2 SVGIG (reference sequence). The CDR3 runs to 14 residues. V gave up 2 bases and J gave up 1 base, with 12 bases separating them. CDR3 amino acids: CAWSLDSRSYEQYF. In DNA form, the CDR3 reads TGTGCCTGGAGTCTAGACAGCCGTTCCTACGAGCAGTACTTC. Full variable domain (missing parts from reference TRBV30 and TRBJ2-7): SQTIHQWPATLVQPVGSPLSLECTVEGTSNPNLYWYRQAAGRGLQLLFYSVGIGQISSEVPQNLSASRPQDRQFILSSKKLLLSDSGFYLCAWSLDSRSYEQYFGPGTRLTVT.

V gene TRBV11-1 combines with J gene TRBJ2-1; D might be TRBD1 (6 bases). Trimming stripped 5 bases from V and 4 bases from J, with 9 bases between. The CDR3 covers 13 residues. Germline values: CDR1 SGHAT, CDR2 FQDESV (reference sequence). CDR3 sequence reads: CASSPGQYNEQFF. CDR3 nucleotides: TGTGCCAGCAGCCCCGGACAGTACAATGAGCAGTTCTTC.

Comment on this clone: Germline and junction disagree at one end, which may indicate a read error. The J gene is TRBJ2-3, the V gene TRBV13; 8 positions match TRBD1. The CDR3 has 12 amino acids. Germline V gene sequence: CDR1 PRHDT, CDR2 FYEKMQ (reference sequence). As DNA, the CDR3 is TGTGCCAGCAGCTTAGGCGCGGACAGGGTGGGTTTT. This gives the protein CASSLGADRVGF.

The CDR3: CASSSPGLAGAGELFF. The DNA of the CDR3 is TGTGCCAGCAGCTCCCCGGGACTAGCGGGAGCCGGGGAGCTGTTTTTT. The chain carries TRBV9 and TRBJ2-2, with 14 bases matching TRBD2. V shed 4 bases and J 6 bases; nucleotides not matched to a gene: 5. CDR3 length equals 16 residues. Germline-derived CDR1 and CDR2 are SGDLS and YYNGEE. Together with reference TRBV9 and TRBJ2-2, the CDR3 gives the full variable domain: DSGVTQTPKHLITATGQRVTLRCSPRSGDLSVYWYQQSLDQGLQFLIQYYNGEERAKGNILERFSAQQFPDLHSELNLSSLELGDSALYFCASSSPGLAGAGELFFGEGSRLTVL.

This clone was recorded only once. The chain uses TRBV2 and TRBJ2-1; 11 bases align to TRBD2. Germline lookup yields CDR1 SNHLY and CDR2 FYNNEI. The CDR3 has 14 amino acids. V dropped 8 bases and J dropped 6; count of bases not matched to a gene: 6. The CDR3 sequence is CASAGTSGFNEQFF. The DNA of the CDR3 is TGTGCCAGCGCCGGGACTAGCGGTTTCAATGAGCAGTTCTTC. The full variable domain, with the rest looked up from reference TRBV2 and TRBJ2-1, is EPEVTQTPSHQVTQMGQEVILRCVPISNHLYFYWYRQILGQKVEFLVSFYNNEISEKSEIFDDQFSVERPDGSNFTLKIRSTKLEDSAMYFCASAGTSGFNEQFFGPGTRLTVL.